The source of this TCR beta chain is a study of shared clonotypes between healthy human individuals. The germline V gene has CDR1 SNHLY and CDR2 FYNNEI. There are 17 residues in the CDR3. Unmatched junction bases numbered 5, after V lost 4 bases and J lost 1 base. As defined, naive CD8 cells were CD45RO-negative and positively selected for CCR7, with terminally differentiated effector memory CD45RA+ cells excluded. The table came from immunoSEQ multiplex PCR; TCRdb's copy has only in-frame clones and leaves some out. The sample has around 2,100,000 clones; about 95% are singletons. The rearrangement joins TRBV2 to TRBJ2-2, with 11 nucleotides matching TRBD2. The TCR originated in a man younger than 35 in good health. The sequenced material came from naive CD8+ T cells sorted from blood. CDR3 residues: CASSVRLAGMNTGELFF. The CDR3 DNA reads TGTGCCAGCAGTGTCCGACTAGCGGGGATGAACACCGGGGAGCTGTTTTTT.